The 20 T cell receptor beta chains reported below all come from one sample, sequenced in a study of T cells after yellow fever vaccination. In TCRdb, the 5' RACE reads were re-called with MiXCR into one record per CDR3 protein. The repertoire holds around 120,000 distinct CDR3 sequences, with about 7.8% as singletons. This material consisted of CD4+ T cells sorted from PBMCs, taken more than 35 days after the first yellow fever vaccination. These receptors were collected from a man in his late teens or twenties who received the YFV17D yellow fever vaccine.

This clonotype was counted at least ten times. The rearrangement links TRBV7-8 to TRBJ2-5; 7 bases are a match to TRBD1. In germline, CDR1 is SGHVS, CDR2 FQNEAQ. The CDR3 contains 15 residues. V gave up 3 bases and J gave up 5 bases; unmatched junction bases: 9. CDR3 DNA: TGTGCCAGCAGCTTTGACAGGGTAGGAGGCGAGACCCAGTACTTC. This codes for CASSFDRVGGETQYF.

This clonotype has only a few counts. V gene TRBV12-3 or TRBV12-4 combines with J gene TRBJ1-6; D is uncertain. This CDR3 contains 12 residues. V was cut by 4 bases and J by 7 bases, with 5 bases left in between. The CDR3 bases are TGTGCCAGCAGTTCTATGAATTCACCCCTCCACTTT. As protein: CASSSMNSPLHF.

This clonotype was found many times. The CDR3 sequence: CASTRRGMGYEQYF. Here the CDR3 DNA reads TGTGCCAGCACCCGCAGGGGGATGGGCTACGAGCAGTACTTC. V gene TRBV5-8 combines with J gene TRBJ2-7, with 7 positions matching TRBD1. V shed 6 bases, J shed 3 bases, and the junction held 9 bases outside the gene matches. The CDR3 contains 14 residues. The V gene's germline CDR1 is SGHTS and CDR2 YDEGEE.

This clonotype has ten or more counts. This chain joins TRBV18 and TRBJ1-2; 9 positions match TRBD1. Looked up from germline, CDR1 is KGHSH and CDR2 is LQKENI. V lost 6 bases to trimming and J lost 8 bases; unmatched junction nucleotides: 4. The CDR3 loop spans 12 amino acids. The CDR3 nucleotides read TGTGCCAGCTCGGACAGGGGACAAGGCTACACCTTC. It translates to CASSDRGQGYTF.

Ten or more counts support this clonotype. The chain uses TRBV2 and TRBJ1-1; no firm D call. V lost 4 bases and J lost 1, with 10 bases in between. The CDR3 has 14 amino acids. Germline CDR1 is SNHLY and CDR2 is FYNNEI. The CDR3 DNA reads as TGTGCCAGCAGTGTTTTCAGATCGAACACTGAAGCTTTCTTT. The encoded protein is CASSVFRSNTEAFF.

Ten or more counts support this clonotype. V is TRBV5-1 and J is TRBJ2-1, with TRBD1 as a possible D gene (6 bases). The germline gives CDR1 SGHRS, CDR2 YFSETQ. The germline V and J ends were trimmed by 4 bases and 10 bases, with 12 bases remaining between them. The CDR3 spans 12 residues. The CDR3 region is CASSGSGDEQFF. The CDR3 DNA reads TGCGCCAGCAGCGGATCAGGGGACGAGCAGTTCTTC.

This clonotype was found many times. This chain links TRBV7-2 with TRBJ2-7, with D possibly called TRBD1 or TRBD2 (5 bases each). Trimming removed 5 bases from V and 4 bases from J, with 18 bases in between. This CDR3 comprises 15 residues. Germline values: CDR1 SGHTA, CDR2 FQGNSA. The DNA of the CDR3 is TGTGCCAGCAGCCGGACCCGGGACGGCTTTTACGAGCAGTACTTC. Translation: CASSRTRDGFYEQYF.

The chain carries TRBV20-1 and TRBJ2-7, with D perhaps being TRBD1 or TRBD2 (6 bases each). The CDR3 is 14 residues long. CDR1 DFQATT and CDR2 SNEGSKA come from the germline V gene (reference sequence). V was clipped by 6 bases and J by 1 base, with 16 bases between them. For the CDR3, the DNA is TGCAGTGCCCAAGCAGGGGCGGGGTCCTACGAGCAGTACTTC. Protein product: CSAQAGAGSYEQYF.

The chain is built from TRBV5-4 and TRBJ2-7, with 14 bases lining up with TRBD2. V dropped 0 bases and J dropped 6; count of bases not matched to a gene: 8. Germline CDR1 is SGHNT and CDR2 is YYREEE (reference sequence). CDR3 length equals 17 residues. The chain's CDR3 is CASSLAGGLAGEREQYV. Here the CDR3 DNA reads TGTGCCAGCAGCTTGGCCGGGGGACTAGCGGGGGAACGCGAGCAGTACGTC.

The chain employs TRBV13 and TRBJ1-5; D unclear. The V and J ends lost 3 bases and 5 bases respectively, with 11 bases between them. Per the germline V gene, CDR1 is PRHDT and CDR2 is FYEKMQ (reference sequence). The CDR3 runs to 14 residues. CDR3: CASSFRGIDQPQHF. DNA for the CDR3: TGTGCCAGCAGCTTTAGAGGGATCGATCAGCCCCAGCATTTT. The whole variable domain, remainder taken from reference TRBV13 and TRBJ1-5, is AAGVIQSPRHLIKEKRETATLKCYPIPRHDTVYWYQQGPGQDPQFLISFYEKMQSDKGSIPDRFSAQQFSDYHSELNMSSLELGDSALYFCASSFRGIDQPQHFGDGTRLSIL.

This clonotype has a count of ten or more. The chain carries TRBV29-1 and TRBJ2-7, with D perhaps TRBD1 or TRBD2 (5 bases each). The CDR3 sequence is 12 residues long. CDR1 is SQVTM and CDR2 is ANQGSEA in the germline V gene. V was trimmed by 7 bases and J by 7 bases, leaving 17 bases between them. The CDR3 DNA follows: TGCAGCGCACTCCGGGGCCTACTGGAGCAGTACTTC. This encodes CSALRGLLEQYF.

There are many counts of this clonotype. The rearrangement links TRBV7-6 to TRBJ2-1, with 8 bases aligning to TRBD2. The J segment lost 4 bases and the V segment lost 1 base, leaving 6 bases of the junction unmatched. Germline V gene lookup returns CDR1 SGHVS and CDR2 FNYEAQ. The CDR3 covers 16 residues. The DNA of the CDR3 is TGTGCCAGCAGCTTAGACCGAGCGGGGGCTTACAATGAGCAGTTCTTC. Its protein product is CASSLDRAGAYNEQFF.

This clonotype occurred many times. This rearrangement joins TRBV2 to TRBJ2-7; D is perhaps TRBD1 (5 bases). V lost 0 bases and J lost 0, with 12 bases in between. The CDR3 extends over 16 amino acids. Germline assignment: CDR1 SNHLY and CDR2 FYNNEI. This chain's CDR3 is CASSEARTYFSYEQYV. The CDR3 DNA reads TGTGCCAGCAGTGAAGCCCGGACATACTTCTCCTACGAGCAGTACGTC.

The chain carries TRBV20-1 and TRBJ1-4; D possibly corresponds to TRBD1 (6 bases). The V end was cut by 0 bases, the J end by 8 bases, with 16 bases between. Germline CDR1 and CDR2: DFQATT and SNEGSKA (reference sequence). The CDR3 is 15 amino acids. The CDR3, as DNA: TGCAGTGCTAGAGATCCCAAACAGGGCCGGGAAAAACTGTTTTTT. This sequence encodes CSARDPKQGREKLFF.

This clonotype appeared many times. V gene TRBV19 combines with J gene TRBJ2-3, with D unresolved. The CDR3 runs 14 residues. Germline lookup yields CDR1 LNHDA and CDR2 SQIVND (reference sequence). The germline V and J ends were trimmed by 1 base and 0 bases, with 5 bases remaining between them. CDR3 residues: CASSIGSSTDTQYF. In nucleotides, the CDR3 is TGTGCCAGTAGTATAGGGTCTAGCACAGATACGCAGTATTTT.

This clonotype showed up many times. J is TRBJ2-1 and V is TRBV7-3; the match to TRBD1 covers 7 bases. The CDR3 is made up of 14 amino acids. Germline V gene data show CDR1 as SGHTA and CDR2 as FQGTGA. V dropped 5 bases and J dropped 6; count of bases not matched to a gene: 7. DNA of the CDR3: TGTGCCAGCAGCACCTGGACAGGATCCAATGAGCAGTTCTTC. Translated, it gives CASSTWTGSNEQFF.

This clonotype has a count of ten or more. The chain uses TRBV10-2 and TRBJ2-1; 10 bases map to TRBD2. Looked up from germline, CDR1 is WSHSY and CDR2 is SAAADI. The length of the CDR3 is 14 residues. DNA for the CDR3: TGCGGGATACCTGGACTAGCGGATTACAATGAGCAGTTCTTC. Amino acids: CGIPGLADYNEQFF.

The CDR3: CASSQGEAGLYGYTF. The CDR3 DNA sequence: TGCGCCAGCAGCCAAGGGGAGGCAGGCCTCTATGGCTACACCTTC. This sequence joins TRBV4-1 and TRBJ1-2, with D hard to call. The length of the CDR3 is 15 residues. Germline V CDR1 and CDR2: MGHRA, YSYEKL. V lost 1 base and J 4 bases, leaving 13 bases between the germline ends.

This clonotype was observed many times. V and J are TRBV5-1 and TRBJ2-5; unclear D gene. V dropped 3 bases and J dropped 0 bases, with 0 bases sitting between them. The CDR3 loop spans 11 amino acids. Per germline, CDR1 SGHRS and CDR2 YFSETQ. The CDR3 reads CASSYQETQYF. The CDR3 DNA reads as TGCGCCAGCAGCTACCAAGAGACCCAGTACTTC.

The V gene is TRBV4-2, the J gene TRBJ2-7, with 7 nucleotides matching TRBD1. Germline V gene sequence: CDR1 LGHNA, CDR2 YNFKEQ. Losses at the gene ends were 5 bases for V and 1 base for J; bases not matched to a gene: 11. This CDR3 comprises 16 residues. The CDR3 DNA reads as TGTGCCAGCAGCGACAGGGCCGCCGACCCATCCTACGAGCAGTACTTC. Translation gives CASSDRAADPSYEQYF.